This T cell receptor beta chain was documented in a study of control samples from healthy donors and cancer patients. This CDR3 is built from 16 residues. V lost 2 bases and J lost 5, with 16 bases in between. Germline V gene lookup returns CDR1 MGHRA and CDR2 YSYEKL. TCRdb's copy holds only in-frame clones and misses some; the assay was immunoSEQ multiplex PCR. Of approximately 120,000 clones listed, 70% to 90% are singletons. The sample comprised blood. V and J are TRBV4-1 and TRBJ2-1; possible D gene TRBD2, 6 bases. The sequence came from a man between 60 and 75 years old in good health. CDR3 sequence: CASSQLPLAKDNEQFF. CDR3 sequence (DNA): TGCGCCAGCAGCCAACTTCCACTAGCCAAGGACAATGAGCAGTTCTTC.